The entry below gives a single TCR beta chain sequence along with its context. Its cognate antigen has yet to be identified. The sample holds no much larger clone one base away, and base qualities are not on file. For CDR1 and CDR2, the germline V gene lists MDHEN and SYDVKM. Including the terminal cysteine and phenylalanine, the CDR3 comprises 15 residues. The DNA shown is the 45-base CDR3, in frame from base 1. Unmatched junction bases come to 6, with V trimmed by 4 bases and J by 4 bases. TCR CDR3 regions were amplified from genomic DNA by multiplex PCR using the deep immunoSEQ assay. Extracted genomic DNA from each cell subset was distributed evenly across all wells of several immunoSEQ 96-well plates, and each plate was treated as a replicate. Each replicate PCR for sorted subsets received 200 ng genomic DNA, equal to roughly 29,000 T cell genomes. Purified libraries were quantified with a Qubit 3.0 fluorometer, sized on a Bioanalyzer 2100, and re-quantified with the KAPA Library Quantification kit. A separate single-read 150-cycle Illumina NextSeq 550 flow cell was used to sequence each immunoSEQ 96-well plate. Per the authors' processing: Because the immunoSEQ output included only junctional sequences and no quality scores, the filtering could not be the same as the filtering used for full-length reads. To assign V/J genes and CDR3, sequences were annotated using PyIR, a Python wrapper for IgBLAST v1.9, with IMGT germline references. Reads with weak V/J assignments (E-value above 1e-6), missing CDR3, stop codons, out-of-frame junctions, or ambiguous translated residues were removed. V3J clonotypes were defined as sequences sharing the same inferred V gene, J gene, and CDR3 amino acid sequence. The percentage overlap between two repertoires was calculated by dividing the number of shared unique clonotypes by the size of the smaller repertoire. Three approaches were used to assess repertoire richness: RTK rarefaction, the Chao1 estimator, and Recon v2.1 estimates of unobserved clonotypes. OLGA was used to compute generation probabilities for all TCRbeta clonotypes that the gDNA method yielded from four donors. The table was pulled from immuneACCESS by TCRdb, which kept in-frame rearrangements only. Such tables lose some clones; where checked, under half of the loss comes from unresolved V genes, and the rest has no known cause. That table gives V, J and clone size, and the DNA gave D and trimming. Here the sample has about 750,000 clones; 92% occur a single time. The ten biggest clones cover less than 25% of the sample.

The data derive from a study of shared clonotypes between healthy human individuals (dated by TCRdb to about 2020). Regarding the study in general: The cohort comprised two women and a few men aged 18 to 49 years. The study deeply sequenced blood TCR repertoires of 5 or 6 healthy adults to estimate repertoire size and the extent of clonotype sharing between individuals. For each donor, CD4 naive and CD4 memory were each given three plates, CD8 naive was given two plates, and CD8 memory was given one plate. To increase sequencing depth and limit assay-specific biases, TCR repertoire library preparation and sequencing were carried out by different laboratories using diverse techniques. Between about 0.9 and 9 billion PBMCs per donor were obtained by leukapheresis.

The research as a whole found: Sampling was restricted to blood, and TCR repertoires in tissue are likely to differ from TCR repertoires in blood. Estimated clonotype richness was generally larger for naive than for memory subsets. When several donors were compared, the shared fraction of clonotypes was around 5% for naive CD4, around 4% for naive CD8, 2% to 2.5% for memory CD4, and about 0.36% for memory CD8. The genetic and exposure-history diversity represented was limited by the small number of donors. Even with the large sequencing depth, rarefaction of the sorted-subset datasets indicated that sequencing was incomplete. Compared with non-shared clonotypes, clonotypes shared by all four sorted-subset donors had higher generation probabilities. Based on pairwise subsampling, the degree of clonotype sharing among donors was expected to be affected by sequencing depth.

CD8 naive samples were CD45RO-negative cells positively selected for CCR7, giving a CD45RA+CCR7+ population that excluded TemRA cells. Healthy HIV-negative adults with no recently reported acute infections or vaccinations were included as donors. Every donor was a Caucasian adult living in Nashville, Tennessee, USA. Blood was collected by leukapheresis, and PBMCs were isolated by Ficoll-Histopaque density gradient centrifugation and then cryopreserved in liquid nitrogen vapor phase. Analytical flow cytometry was used to check the purity and quantity of every magnetically sorted T cell population. Genomic DNA was isolated from every sorted fraction and measured by UV absorbance on a Nanodrop 2000c.

The chain couples TRBV28 to TRBJ2-7; TRBD2 lines up with 11 middle nucleotides. The TCR was taken from a man aged 30 to 45 in good health. Source material: naive CD8+ T cells sorted from blood. Explained via the paper, the cell subset or site label denotes: CD45RA+CCR7+. In nucleotides, the sequence is TGTGCCAGCAGTTCCACTAGCGGGAGATTTTACGAGCAGTACTTC. Translated, this gives CASSSTSGRFYEQYF.